These 5 T cell receptor beta chains were all obtained from the same sample, sequenced in a study of blood T cell repertoires in COVID-19. Using immunoSEQ multiplex PCR, the repertoire was profiled, and TCRdb retains in-frame clones only, with some absent. Of about 300,000 clones listed, around 87% are singletons. The sample was peripheral blood. Source of these receptors: a woman aged 40 to 49 who had recovered from COVID-19.

The CDR3 reads CASSLKALAGDTQYF. As DNA, the CDR3 is TGTGCCAGCAGCTTAAAGGCGCTAGCGGGAGATACGCAGTATTTT. The V gene is TRBV11-2, the J gene TRBJ2-3, with 8 bases that match TRBD2. The CDR3 loop spans 15 amino acids. CDR1 is SGHAT and CDR2 is FQNNGV in the germline V gene. Unmatched junction bases numbered 6, after V lost 2 bases and J lost 5 bases.

The chain employs TRBV6-5 and TRBJ1-2; TRBD1 matches 9 bases. Germline-derived CDR1 and CDR2 are MNHEY and SVGAGI. CDR3 size: 14 residues. J was trimmed by 4 bases and V by 6 bases; bases with no gene match: 6. The CDR3 loop is CASRRTGVAYGYTF. CDR3 bases: TGTGCCAGCAGGAGGACAGGGGTGGCCTATGGCTACACCTTC.

CDR3 in amino acids: CASSDSRGPNEQYF. CDR3 sequence (DNA): TGTGCCAGCAGCGACTCTAGAGGGCCCAACGAGCAGTACTTC. The chain joins TRBV7-6 to TRBJ2-7; D perhaps matches TRBD2 (5 bases). Germline assignment: CDR1 SGHVS and CDR2 FNYEAQ. Trimming stripped 5 bases from V and 5 bases from J, with 16 bases between. The CDR3 consists of 14 residues.

The chain couples TRBV7-9 to TRBJ1-2, with unresolved D. The CDR3 is made up of 16 amino acids. Germline V gene data show CDR1 as SEHNR and CDR2 as FQNEAQ (reference sequence). Trimming removed 7 bases at V and 4 bases at J, with 22 bases between. CDR3 in amino acids: CASTPPDTRRSYGYTF. CDR3 bases: TGTGCCAGCACCCCACCCGACACGCGGAGGAGCTATGGCTACACCTTC.

This chain uses TRBV11-3 with TRBJ2-5; D unresolved. Germline V gives CDR1 SGHNT, CDR2 YENEEA. V shed 5 bases and J shed 4 bases, with 11 bases lying between them. CDR3 length: 13 residues. The CDR3 sequence: CASSARIAETQYF. The CDR3 coding sequence is TGTGCCAGCAGCGCACGGATAGCAGAGACCCAGTACTTC. Full variable domain (missing parts from reference TRBV11-3 and TRBJ2-5): EAGVVQSPRYKIIEKKQPVAFWCNPISGHNTLYWYLQNLGQGPELLIRYENEEAVDDSQLPKDRFSAERLKGVDSTLKIQPAELGDSAVYLCASSARIAETQYFGPGTRLLVL.